The 14 T cell receptor beta chains listed next were all sequenced from one sample in a study of CD8 T cells in ankylosing spondylitis. Overall study results and limits: A TCR beta motif made of several highly homologous variants seemed typical of ankylosing spondylitis blood.

Each CDR3 protein is one row after TCRdb ran MiXCR on the 5' RACE reads. Here the sample spans some 450,000 distinct CDR3 sequences, roughly 17% being singletons. Their cognate antigens are unknown. Input material: blood, either unsorted or a sorted T cell fraction (not recorded which). The receptors were gathered from a male donor with ankylosing spondylitis.

This chain links TRBV4-1 with TRBJ2-5; D may be TRBD1 or TRBD2 (6 bases each). CDR3 length: 15 amino acids. Germline values: CDR1 MGHRA, CDR2 YSYEKL. The ends were cut back, 1 base at V and 7 bases at J, with 16 bases in the middle. CDR3 sequence: CASSQVPAEGGTQYF. The CDR3 nucleotides are TGCGCCAGCAGCCAAGTCCCCGCGGAGGGGGGGACCCAGTACTTC.

This chain joins TRBV5-5 and TRBJ1-4; D call uncertain. Germline-derived CDR1 and CDR2 are SGHKS and YYEKEE (reference sequence). The CDR3 is 12 amino acids. Between the trimmed V and J ends, which lost 4 bases and 8 bases, there was a span of 9 bases. Here the CDR3 reads CASSSPSEKLFF. CDR3 sequence (DNA): TGTGCCAGCAGCAGCCCCTCCGAAAAACTGTTTTTT.

The table lists this clonotype with a few counts. The rearrangement joins TRBV4-1 to TRBJ2-3, with a possible D match to TRBD2 (5 bases). The CDR3 contains 17 residues. Trimming stripped 4 bases from V and 4 bases from J, with 21 bases between. Germline V gene lookup returns CDR1 MGHRA and CDR2 YSYEKL. CDR3 coding DNA: TGCGCCAGCAGCCGAGAGGGTCAGCAGGCGATAGCAGATACGCAGTATTTT. Encoded protein: CASSREGQQAIADTQYF.

This chain connects TRBV30 to TRBJ1-2; D is uncertain. The CDR3 loop spans 14 amino acids. Looked up from germline, CDR1 is GTSNPN and CDR2 is SVGIG (reference sequence). V lost 0 bases, J lost 5 bases, and 13 bases lay in between. CDR3 residues: CAWSVGGRRYGYTF. CDR3 bases: TGTGCCTGGAGTGTCGGCGGGCGACGGTATGGCTACACCTTC.

The chain carries TRBV15 and TRBJ2-7, with TRBD1 matching 7 bases. The CDR3 spans 15 residues. Germline-derived CDR1 and CDR2 are LNHNV and YYDKDF (reference sequence). The V gene end was trimmed by 3 bases and the J gene end by 2 bases; junction bases not matched to a gene: 7. The CDR3 bases are TGTGCCACCAGCAGTGACAGGGTGAAGCCCTACGAGCAGTACTTC. Translated, it gives CATSSDRVKPYEQYF.

This clonotype has a handful of counts. This sequence joins TRBV6-2 or TRBV6-3 and TRBJ2-5, with a tentative D call TRBD1 (5 bases). The CDR3 length is 11 residues. Germline V lookup: CDR1 MNHEY, CDR2 SVGEGT. V was clipped by 7 bases and J by 7 bases, with 10 bases between them. This CDR3 reads CASMWGRTQYF. In DNA form, the CDR3 reads TGTGCCAGCATGTGGGGCAGGACCCAGTACTTC.

The chain links TRBV6-1 to TRBJ2-1; 15 bases agree with TRBD2. V dropped 6 bases and J dropped 1; count of bases not matched to a gene: 7. Germline lookup yields CDR1 MNHNS and CDR2 SASEGT. This CDR3 spans 18 amino acids. The CDR3 region is CASSRGTSGGFSYNEQFF. Here the CDR3 DNA reads TGTGCCAGCAGCCGCGGGACTAGCGGGGGGTTTTCCTACAATGAGCAGTTCTTC.

The chain links TRBV30 to TRBJ2-2, with 8 bases fitting TRBD2. V gave up 8 bases and J gave up 1 base; unmatched junction bases: 9. Germline V lookup: CDR1 GTSNPN, CDR2 SVGIG (reference sequence). The CDR3 has 15 residues. The CDR3 protein is CARGASGLNTGELFF. CDR3 DNA sequence: TGTGCCCGGGGCGCTAGCGGGCTGAACACCGGGGAGCTGTTTTTT.

This clonotype appeared a few times. The chain uses TRBV4-1 and TRBJ2-3; TRBD2 aligns across 10 bases. V was pared by 2 bases and J by 5 bases, with 10 bases of the junction left unmatched. Looked up from germline, CDR1 is MGHRA and CDR2 is YSYEKL. The CDR3 extends over 17 amino acids. This CDR3 reads CASSQSRSGRAGDTQYF. The DNA of the CDR3 is TGCGCCAGCAGCCAATCTAGGAGCGGGAGGGCCGGAGATACGCAGTATTTT.

V usage is TRBV29-1 and J usage is TRBJ2-5; D not certain. Trimming shortened V by 4 bases and J by 5 bases, and 14 bases separated the two germline ends. The CDR3 contains 13 residues. CDR1 is SQVTM, CDR2 ANQGSEA, per germline. This chain's CDR3 is CSVGFSLAETQYF. CDR3 sequence (DNA): TGCAGCGTTGGCTTCAGCCTCGCTGAGACCCAGTACTTC.

This chain connects TRBV5-1 to TRBJ2-7, with 8 bases identical to TRBD1. The germline V gene has CDR1 SGHRS and CDR2 YFSETQ. CDR3 length equals 16 residues. Losses at the gene ends were 0 bases for V and 2 bases for J; bases not matched to a gene: 7. The CDR3 sequence is CASSLVGQEAAYEQYF. CDR3 DNA: TGCGCCAGCAGCTTGGTGGGACAGGAGGCCGCCTACGAGCAGTACTTC.

The V and J genes are TRBV2 and TRBJ2-3; TRBD1 matches at 7 bases. The V gene end was trimmed by 6 bases and the J gene end by 2 bases; junction bases not matched to a gene: 8. Germline values: CDR1 SNHLY, CDR2 FYNNEI. The CDR3 extends over 15 amino acids. The CDR3 spells CASRGTGATTDTQYF. The CDR3 DNA reads TGTGCCAGCAGGGGCACAGGGGCTACCACAGATACGCAGTATTTT.

On this clonotype itself: This may come from a read error, since a much larger clone is one base off. The gene calls are TRBV11-3 and TRBJ2-7; D call uncertain. Germline loops: CDR1 SGHNT, CDR2 YENEEA. The CDR3 consists of 11 residues. V was cut by 5 bases and J by 3 bases, with 5 bases left in between. In nucleotides, the CDR3 is TGTGCCAGCAGCACCATCTACGAGCAGTACTTC. Its translation is CASSTIYEQYF.

V gene TRBV20-1 combines with J gene TRBJ2-2; 11 bases are shared with TRBD2. Germline V gene lookup returns CDR1 DFQATT and CDR2 SNEGSKA (reference sequence). This CDR3 spans 17 amino acids. Trimming at V came to 3 bases and at J to 0 bases, leaving 6 bases not matched to a gene. For the CDR3, the DNA is TGCAGTGCTAGGAAGCCTAGCGGGAGGCCGAACACCGGGGAGCTGTTTTTT. It codes for CSARKPSGRPNTGELFF.